This T cell receptor beta chain stems from a study of cytomegalovirus exposure and HLA in healthy donors. As for the study in general: A prior study identified just under 120 million unique TCR beta sequences from 200 million or so T cells. Within an early data release were about 90 million unique TCRs drawn from HLA-typed donors. Study results and caveats: Accurate prediction of most subjects' HLA-A and HLA-B alleles from TCR beta sequences was reported. The Asian-associated ancestry cluster reportedly had fewer N-insertions than the approximately 690-donor mean in a later analysis.

Note on this clone: Its target is not known.

CDR1 is LGHNA, CDR2 YSLEER, per germline. CDR3 length: 13 amino acids. V gave up 4 bases and J gave up 8 bases, with 14 bases separating them. With 60 Vbeta and 13 Jbeta primers, the PCR was carried out. The data were produced by immunoSEQ multiplex PCR, yet TCRdb's version contains in-frame clones alone and is incomplete. The table lists fewer than 250,000 clones, around 79% of them singletons. Sequencing was performed on PBMCs. This clonotype was sampled from a young woman in good health and CMV-seronegative. The chain links TRBV4-3 to TRBJ1-2, with D hard to call. The DNA for the CDR3 is TGCGCCAGCAGCCCCAGCGGCGGGCGCGGCTACACCTTC. Amino acid sequence: CASSPSGGRGYTF.